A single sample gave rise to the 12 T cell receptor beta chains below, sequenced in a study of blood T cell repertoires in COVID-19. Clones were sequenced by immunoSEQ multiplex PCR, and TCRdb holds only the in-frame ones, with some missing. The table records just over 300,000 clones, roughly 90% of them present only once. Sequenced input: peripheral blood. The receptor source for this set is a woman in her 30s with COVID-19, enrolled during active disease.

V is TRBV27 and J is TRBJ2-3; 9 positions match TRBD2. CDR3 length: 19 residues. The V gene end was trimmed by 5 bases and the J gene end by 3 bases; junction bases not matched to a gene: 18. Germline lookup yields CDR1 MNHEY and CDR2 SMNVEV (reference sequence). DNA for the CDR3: TGTGCCAGCAGTCCCATGGGTCTAGCGGGGCCACAGGGGACAGATACGCAGTATTTT. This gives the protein CASSPMGLAGPQGTDTQYF.

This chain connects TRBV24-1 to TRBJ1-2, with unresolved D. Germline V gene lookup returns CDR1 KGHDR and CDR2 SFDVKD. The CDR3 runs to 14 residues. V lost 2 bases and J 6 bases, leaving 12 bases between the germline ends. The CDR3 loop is CATSDWEGSNGYTF. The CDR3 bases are TGTGCCACCAGTGATTGGGAAGGGAGCAATGGCTACACCTTC.

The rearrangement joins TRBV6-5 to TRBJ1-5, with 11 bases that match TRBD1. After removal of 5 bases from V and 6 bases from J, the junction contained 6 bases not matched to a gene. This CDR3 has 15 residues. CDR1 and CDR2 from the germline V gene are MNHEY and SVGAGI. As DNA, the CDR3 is TGTGCCAGCAGTACCGGGACAGGGGGGGTTCAGCCCCAGCATTTT. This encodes CASSTGTGGVQPQHF.

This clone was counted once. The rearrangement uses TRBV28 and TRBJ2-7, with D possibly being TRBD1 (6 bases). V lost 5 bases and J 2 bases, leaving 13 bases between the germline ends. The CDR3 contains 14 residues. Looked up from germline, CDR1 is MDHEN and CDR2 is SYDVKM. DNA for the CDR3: TGTGCCAGCAGTCTTACCGGGACACCCTACGAGCAGTACGTC. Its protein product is CASSLTGTPYEQYV.

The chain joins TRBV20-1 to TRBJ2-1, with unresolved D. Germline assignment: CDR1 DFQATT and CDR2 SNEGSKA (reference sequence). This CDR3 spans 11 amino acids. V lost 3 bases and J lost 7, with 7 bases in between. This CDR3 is CSASPGNEQFF. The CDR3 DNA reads TGCAGTGCTAGCCCGGGTAATGAGCAGTTCTTC.

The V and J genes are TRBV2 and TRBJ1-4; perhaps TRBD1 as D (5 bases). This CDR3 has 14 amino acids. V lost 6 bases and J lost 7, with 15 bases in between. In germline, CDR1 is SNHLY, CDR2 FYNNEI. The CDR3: CASSPVSRAEKLFF. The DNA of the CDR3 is TGTGCCAGCAGCCCCGTGAGCAGGGCTGAAAAACTGTTTTTT. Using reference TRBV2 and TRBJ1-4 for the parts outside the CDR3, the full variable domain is EPEVTQTPSHQVTQMGQEVILRCVPISNHLYFYWYRQILGQKVEFLVSFYNNEISEKSEIFDDQFSVERPDGSNFTLKIRSTKLEDSAMYFCASSPVSRAEKLFFGSGTQLSVL.

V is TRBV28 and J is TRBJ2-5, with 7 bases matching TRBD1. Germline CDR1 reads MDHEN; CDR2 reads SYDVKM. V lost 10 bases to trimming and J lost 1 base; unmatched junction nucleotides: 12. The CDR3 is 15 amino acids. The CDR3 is CATNEGAFLQETQYF. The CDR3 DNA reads TGTGCCACCAATGAGGGGGCTTTCCTCCAAGAGACCCAGTACTTC. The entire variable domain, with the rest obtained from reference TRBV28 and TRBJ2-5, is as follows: DVKVTQSSRYLVKRTGEKVFLECVQDMDHENMFWYRQDPGLGLRLIYFSYDVKMKEKGDIPEGYSVSREKKERFSLILESASTNQTSMYLCATNEGAFLQETQYFGPGTRLLVL.

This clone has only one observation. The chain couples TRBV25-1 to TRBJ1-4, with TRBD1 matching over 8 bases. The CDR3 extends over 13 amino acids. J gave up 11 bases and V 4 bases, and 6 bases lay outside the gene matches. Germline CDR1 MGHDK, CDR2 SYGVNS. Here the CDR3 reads CASSAGQGRKLFF. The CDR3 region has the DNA TGTGCCAGCAGTGCCGGACAGGGACGGAAACTGTTTTTT.

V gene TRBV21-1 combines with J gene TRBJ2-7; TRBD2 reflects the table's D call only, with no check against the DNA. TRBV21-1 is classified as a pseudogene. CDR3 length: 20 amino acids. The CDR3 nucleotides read TGTGCCAGCAGCATGACCATGGGACTAGCGGGGGGAACCAGCTCCTACGAGCAGTACGTC. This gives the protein CASSMTMGLAGGTSSYEQYV.

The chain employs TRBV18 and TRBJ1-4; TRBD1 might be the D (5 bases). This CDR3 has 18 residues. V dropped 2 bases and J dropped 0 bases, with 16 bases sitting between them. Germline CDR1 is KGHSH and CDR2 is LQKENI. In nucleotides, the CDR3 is TGTGCCAGCTCACCATTACGACAGTCAGAGTCAACTAATGAAAAACTGTTTTTT. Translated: CASSPLRQSESTNEKLFF.

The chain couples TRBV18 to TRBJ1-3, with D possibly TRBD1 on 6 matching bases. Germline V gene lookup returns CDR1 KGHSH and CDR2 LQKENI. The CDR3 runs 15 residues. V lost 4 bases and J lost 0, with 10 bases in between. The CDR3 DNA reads TGTGCCAGCTCACAACCGACAGGCTCTGGAAACACCATATATTTT. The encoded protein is CASSQPTGSGNTIYF.

The CDR3 loop is CASSERNQPQHF. The CDR3 DNA follows: TGTGCCAGCAGTGAGAGGAATCAGCCCCAGCATTTT. The V and J genes are TRBV6-1 and TRBJ1-5, with D hard to call. The CDR3 runs 12 residues. V dropped 3 bases and J dropped 4 bases, with 4 bases sitting between them. The V gene's germline CDR1 is MNHNS and CDR2 SASEGT.